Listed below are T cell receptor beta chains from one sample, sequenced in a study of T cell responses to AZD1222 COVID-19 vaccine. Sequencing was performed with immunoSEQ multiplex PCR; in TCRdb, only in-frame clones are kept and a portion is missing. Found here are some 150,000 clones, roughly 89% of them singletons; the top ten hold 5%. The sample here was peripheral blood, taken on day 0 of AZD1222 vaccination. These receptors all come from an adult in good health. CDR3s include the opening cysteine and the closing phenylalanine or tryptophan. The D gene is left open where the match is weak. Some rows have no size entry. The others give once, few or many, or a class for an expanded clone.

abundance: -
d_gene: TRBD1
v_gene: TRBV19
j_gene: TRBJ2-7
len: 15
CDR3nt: TGTGCCAGTAGTATCGAAGGACAGGGTCGCTACGAGCAGTACTTC
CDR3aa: CASSIEGQGRYEQYF

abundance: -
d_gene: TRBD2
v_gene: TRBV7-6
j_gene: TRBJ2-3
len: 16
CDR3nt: TGTGCCAGCAGCTCCCTAGCGGGGGGGTTGGCAGATACGCAGTATTTT
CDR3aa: CASSSLAGGLADTQYF

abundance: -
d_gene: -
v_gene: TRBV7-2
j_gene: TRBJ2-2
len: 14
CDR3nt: TGTGCCAGCAGCCGTGAGCCGAACACCGGGGAGCTGTTTTTT
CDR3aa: CASSREPNTGELFF

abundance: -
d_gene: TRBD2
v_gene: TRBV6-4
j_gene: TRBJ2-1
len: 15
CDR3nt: TGTGCCAGCAGTGACATAGCGGGGGCCTACAATGAGCAGTTCTTC
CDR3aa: CASSDIAGAYNEQFF

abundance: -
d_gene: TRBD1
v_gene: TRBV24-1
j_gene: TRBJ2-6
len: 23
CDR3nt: TGTGCCACCTACGCTATTCCCCCGGGACAGGGAATTTCCGACCTCTCTGGGGCCAACGTCCTGACTTTC
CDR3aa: CATYAIPPGQGISDLSGANVLTF

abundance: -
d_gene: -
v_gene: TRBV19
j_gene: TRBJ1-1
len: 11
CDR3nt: TGTGCCAGTAGTTGGGGCACTGAAGCTTTCTTT
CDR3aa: CASSWGTEAFF

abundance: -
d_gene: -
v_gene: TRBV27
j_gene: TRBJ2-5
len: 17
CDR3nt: TGTGCCAGCAGTTCAACCCTGATTGGTACCTGGGGAGAGACCCAGTACTTC
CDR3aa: CASSSTLIGTWGETQYF

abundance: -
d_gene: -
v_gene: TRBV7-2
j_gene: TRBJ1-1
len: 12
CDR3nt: TGTGCCAGCAGCAGGGACGCCACTGAAGCTTTCTTT
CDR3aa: CASSRDATEAFF

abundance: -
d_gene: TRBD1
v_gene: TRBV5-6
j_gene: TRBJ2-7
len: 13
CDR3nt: TGTGCCAGCAGCCCGGACAGGGGCCACGAGCAGTACTTC
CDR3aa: CASSPDRGHEQYF

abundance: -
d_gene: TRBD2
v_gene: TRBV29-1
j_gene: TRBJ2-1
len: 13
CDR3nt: TGCAGCGTTGGACTAGCGGCCTACAATGAGCAGTTCTTC
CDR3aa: CSVGLAAYNEQFF

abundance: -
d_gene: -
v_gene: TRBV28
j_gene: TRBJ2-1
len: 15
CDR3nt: TGTGCCAGCAGTTCTACAGGGTCCGTCTACAATGAGCAGTTCTTC
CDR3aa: CASSSTGSVYNEQFF

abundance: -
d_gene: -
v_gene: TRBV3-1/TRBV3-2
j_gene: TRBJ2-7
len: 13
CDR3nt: TGTGCCAGCAGCCGGGGTCGCGGCTACGAGCAGTACTTC
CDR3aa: CASSRGRGYEQYF

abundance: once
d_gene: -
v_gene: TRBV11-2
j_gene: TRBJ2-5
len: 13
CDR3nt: TGTGCCAGCAGCTTAATGACTTTAGAGACCCAGTACTTC
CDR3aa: CASSLMTLETQYF

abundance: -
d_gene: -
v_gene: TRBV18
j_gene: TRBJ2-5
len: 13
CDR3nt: TGTGCCAGTCCTCGGCGGACGATGGAGACCCAGTACTTC
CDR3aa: CASPRRTMETQYF

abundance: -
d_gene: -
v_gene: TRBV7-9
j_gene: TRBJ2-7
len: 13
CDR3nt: TGTGCCAGCAGCTTCGCTGTAAACTACGAGCAGTACTTC
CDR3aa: CASSFAVNYEQYF

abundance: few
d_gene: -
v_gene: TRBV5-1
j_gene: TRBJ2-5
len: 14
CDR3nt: TGCGCCAGCAGCCAGACCTCTGTAGACGAGACCCAGTACTTC
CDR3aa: CASSQTSVDETQYF

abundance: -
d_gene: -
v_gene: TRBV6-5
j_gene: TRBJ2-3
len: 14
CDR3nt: TGTGCCAGCAGTAGCGATGCAGGCACAGATACGCAGTATTTT
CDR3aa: CASSSDAGTDTQYF

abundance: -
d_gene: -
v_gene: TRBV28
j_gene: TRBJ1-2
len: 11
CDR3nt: TGTGCCTGCGGGCCCTACTATGGCTACACCTTC
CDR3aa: CACGPYYGYTF

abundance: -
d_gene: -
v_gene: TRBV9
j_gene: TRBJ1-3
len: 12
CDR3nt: TGTGCCAGCAGCGGGGGAGAAGACACCATATATTTT
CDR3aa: CASSGGEDTIYF

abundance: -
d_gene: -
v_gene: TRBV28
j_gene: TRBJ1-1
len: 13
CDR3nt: TGTGCCAGCAGACAGCAAGGGGGCACTGAAGCTTTCTTT
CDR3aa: CASRQQGGTEAFF

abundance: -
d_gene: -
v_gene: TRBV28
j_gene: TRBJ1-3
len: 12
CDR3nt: TGTGCCAGCAGGGCACCTACCGGGACTGGATATTTT
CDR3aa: CASRAPTGTGYF

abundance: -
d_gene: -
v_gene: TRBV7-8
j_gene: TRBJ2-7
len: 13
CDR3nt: TGTGCCAGCAGCCCCATACCGATCTACGAGCAGTACTTC
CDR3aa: CASSPIPIYEQYF

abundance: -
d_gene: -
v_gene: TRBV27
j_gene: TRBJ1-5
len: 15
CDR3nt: TGTGCCAGCAGTTTATTCTGGGGGAGCAATCAGCCCCAGCATTTT
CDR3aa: CASSLFWGSNQPQHF

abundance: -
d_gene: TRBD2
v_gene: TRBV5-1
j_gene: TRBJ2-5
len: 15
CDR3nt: TGCGCCAGCAGCTTGTCGCCTAGCGGGCAAGAGACCCAGTACTTC
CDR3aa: CASSLSPSGQETQYF